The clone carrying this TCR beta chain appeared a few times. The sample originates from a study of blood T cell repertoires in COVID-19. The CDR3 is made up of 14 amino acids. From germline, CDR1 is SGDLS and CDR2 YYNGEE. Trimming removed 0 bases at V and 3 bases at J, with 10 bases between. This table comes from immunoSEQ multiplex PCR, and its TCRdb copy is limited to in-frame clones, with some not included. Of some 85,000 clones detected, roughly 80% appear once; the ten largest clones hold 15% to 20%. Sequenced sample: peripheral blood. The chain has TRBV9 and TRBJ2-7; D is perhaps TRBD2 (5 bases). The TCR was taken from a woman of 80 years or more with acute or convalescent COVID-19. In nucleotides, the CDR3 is TGTGCCAGCAGCGTAGGGGCCGACTACTACGAGCAGTACTTC. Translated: CASSVGADYYEQYF.